This TCR beta chain was captured in a study of cytomegalovirus exposure and HLA in healthy donors. Study conclusions and caveats: Researchers catalogued 150 or so TCR beta chains as cytomegalovirus-associated. High sensitivity and specificity were reportedly achieved when the classifier diagnosed cytomegalovirus status. Generally TCR sequences proved uncommon, though certain public TCRs appeared in numerous donors.

Turning to this clone: The antigen is undetermined.

Separation from the roughly 670-subject first cohort characterized the roughly 120-subject validation cohort, to which the donors belonged. Clones were sequenced by immunoSEQ multiplex PCR, and TCRdb holds only the in-frame ones, with some missing. Of about 360,000 clones listed, roughly 89% were seen once; the top ten hold 0.8% to 0.85%. The junction had 8 bases not matched to a gene; V was cut back by 4 bases and J by 0 bases. The CDR3 totals 16 residues. Germline V gene lookup returns CDR1 SGHRS and CDR2 YFSETQ. This chain links TRBV5-1 with TRBJ2-3, with 7 bases fitting TRBD1. The TCR comes from a woman younger than 30 in good health and CMV-seronegative. Sequenced input: PBMCs. The DNA of the CDR3 is TGCGCCAGCAGCCCCTCAGAGGGGGCTAGCACAGATACGCAGTATTTT. Residues: CASSPSEGASTDTQYF.